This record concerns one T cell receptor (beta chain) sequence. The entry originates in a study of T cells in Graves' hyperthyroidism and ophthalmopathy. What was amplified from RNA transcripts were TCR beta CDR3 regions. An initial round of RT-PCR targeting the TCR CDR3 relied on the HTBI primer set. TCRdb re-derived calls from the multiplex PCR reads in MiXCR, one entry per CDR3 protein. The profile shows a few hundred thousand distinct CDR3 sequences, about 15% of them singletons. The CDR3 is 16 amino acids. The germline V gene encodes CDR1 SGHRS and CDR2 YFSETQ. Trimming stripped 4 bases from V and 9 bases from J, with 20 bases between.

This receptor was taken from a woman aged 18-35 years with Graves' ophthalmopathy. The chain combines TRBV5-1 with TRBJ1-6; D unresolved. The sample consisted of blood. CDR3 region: CASSVTWARLGSPLHF. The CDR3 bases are TGCGCCAGCAGCGTGACATGGGCCAGATTGGGTTCACCCCTCCACTTT.